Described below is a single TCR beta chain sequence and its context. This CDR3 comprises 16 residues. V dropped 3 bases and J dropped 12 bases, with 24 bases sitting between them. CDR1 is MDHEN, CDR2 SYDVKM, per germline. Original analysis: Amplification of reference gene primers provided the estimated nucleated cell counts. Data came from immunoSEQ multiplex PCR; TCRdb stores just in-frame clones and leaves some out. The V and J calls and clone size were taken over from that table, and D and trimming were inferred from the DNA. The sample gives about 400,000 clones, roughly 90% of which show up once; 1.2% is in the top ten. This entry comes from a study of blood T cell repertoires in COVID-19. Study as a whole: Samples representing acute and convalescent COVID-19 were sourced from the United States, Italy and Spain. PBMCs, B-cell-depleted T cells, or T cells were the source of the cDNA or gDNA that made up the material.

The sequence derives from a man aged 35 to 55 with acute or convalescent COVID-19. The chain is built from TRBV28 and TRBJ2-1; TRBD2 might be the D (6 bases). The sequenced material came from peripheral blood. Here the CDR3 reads CASSFMGGKKQQGQFF. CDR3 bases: TGTGCCAGCAGTTTTATGGGGGGTAAGAAGCAGCAAGGGCAGTTCTTC.